These 22 T cell receptor beta chains share one sample of origin, sequenced in a study of T cell repertoires in urothelial bladder cancer (dated by TCRdb to the late 2010s). The receptor library was made with the immunoSEQ multiplex PCR assay. TCRdb limited this immuneACCESS table to in-frame rearrangements with V and J called. A share of clones is missing; checked studies link under half to unresolved V genes, and the rest is unexplained. This sample has under 15,000 clones in its table, and 66% of those were observed once. Together, the top ten hold about 8.1% of the sample. The material sequenced was tumor-infiltrating cells from bladder cancer. Receptors were obtained from a human donor with urothelial carcinoma.

The V gene is TRBV4-2, the J gene TRBJ2-5, with 7 bases matching TRBD2. After removal of 0 bases from V and 5 bases from J, the junction contained 15 bases not matched to a gene. The germline V gene has CDR1 LGHNA and CDR2 YNFKEQ. The CDR3 loop spans 18 amino acids. The CDR3 DNA reads TGTGCCAGCAGCCAAGAATACCAGGCGGGCCCGCGGGGGGAGACCCAGTACTTC. Residues: CASSQEYQAGPRGETQYF.

The chain joins TRBV7-9 to TRBJ2-7; the D gene is possibly TRBD1 (6 bases). The CDR3 totals 12 residues. CDR1 and CDR2 (germline): SEHNR, FQNEAQ (reference sequence). The CDR3, as DNA: TGTGCAAGTCGCTCCACAGGGTCCGAGCAGTACGTC. Amino acids: CASRSTGSEQYV.

The chain recombines TRBV9 with TRBJ1-3, with 7 positions matching TRBD1. The V and J ends lost 0 bases and 0 bases, in that order; junction bases with no gene match: 6. CDR3 length equals 17 residues. Per germline, CDR1 SGDLS and CDR2 YYNGEE. The CDR3 nucleotides are TGTGCCAGCAGCGTAGGCCTCCAGGGGGACTCTGGAAACACCATATATTTT. It specifies CASSVGLQGDSGNTIYF.

The V gene is TRBV18, the J gene TRBJ1-1, with TRBD1 matching over 8 bases. Per germline, CDR1 KGHSH and CDR2 LQKENI. The CDR3 is 15 residues long. V lost 3 bases, J lost 1 base, and 4 bases stayed unmatched. CDR3 nucleotides: TGTGCCAGCTCACCTCCTGGGACAGGGAACACTGAAGCTTTCTTT. It is translated as CASSPPGTGNTEAFF.

This clone was observed a few times. The chain links TRBV10-3 to TRBJ1-1, with D perhaps matching TRBD1 (6 bases). The CDR3 sequence is 13 residues long. The germline V gene has CDR1 ENHRY and CDR2 SYGVKD. Trimming pared 6 bases from V and 4 bases from J, leaving 12 bases between. The CDR3 sequence is CAIRDSPSTEAFF. For the CDR3, the DNA is TGTGCCATCAGGGACAGCCCCAGCACTGAAGCTTTCTTT.

In this sample, this clone turned up a few times. CDR3 region: CASSQVGTPENYGYTF. In DNA, the CDR3 is TGTGCCAGCAGCCAAGTCGGGACACCGGAAAACTATGGCTACACCTTC. The V call is TRBV4-2, the J call TRBJ1-2, with D maybe TRBD1 (6 bases). V lost 1 base and J 2 bases, leaving 14 bases between the germline ends. Germline CDR1 reads LGHNA; CDR2 reads YNFKEQ. The CDR3 length is 16 residues.

The CDR3 coding sequence is TGTGCCAGCACTCGGACAGGGGGCACCGGGGAGCTGTTTTTT. It codes for CASTRTGGTGELFF. The gene calls are TRBV27 and TRBJ2-2; 10 bases fit TRBD1. CDR3 length: 14 amino acids. Germline loops: CDR1 MNHEY, CDR2 SMNVEV (reference sequence). The junction had 3 bases not matched to a gene; V was cut back by 7 bases and J by 4 bases.

The chain is built from TRBV5-6 and TRBJ1-6; D is perhaps TRBD1 (5 bases). Per germline, CDR1 SGHDT and CDR2 YYEEEE. CDR3 size: 13 residues. The germline V and J ends were trimmed by 4 bases and 8 bases, with 10 bases remaining between them. The CDR3 sequence: CASSGEGYSPLHF. CDR3 nucleotide sequence: TGTGCCAGCAGCGGGGAGGGGTATTCACCCCTCCACTTT.

The chain joins TRBV4-3 to TRBJ2-3; TRBD1 or TRBD2 may be the D gene (5 bases each). V was trimmed by 0 bases and J by 4 bases, leaving 8 bases between them. The CDR3 length is 14 residues. Germline V CDR1 and CDR2: LGHNA, YSLEER. Written as DNA, the CDR3 is TGCGCCAGCAGCCAAGATCCGGGGCCAGATACGCAGTATTTT. This gives the protein CASSQDPGPDTQYF.

In the case of this clone: The conserved closing phenylalanine or tryptophan is absent in this CDR3, likely reflecting a read error. The chain couples TRBV9 to TRBJ2-7, with no clear D. The V end was cut by 0 bases, the J end by 2 bases, with 12 bases between. Germline CDR1 and CDR2: SGDLS and YYNGEE. The CDR3 loop spans 15 amino acids. This chain's CDR3 is CASSVGERPTYEQYL. The CDR3 DNA is TGTGCCAGCAGCGTAGGAGAGAGACCTACCTACGAGCAGTACCTC.

This chain joins TRBV7-6 and TRBJ2-3; the match to TRBD2 covers 12 bases. Germline CDR1 and CDR2: SGHVS and FNYEAQ. Trimming took 5 bases from V and 3 from J; bases not matched to a gene: 3. The CDR3 sequence is 15 residues long. The CDR3 region has the DNA TGTGCCAGCAGCCCTGGGACTAGCGGGACAGATACGCAGTATTTT. Amino acids: CASSPGTSGTDTQYF.

The chain has TRBV7-2 and TRBJ2-2, with TRBD2 matching 8 bases. With 6 bases clipped from V and 0 bases from J, the junction kept 3 bases outside the gene matches. CDR1 and CDR2 (germline): SGHTA, FQGNSA. This CDR3 has 15 amino acids. CDR3 sequence reads: CASSLAGANTGELFF. The CDR3, as DNA: TGTGCCAGCAGTCTAGCGGGTGCGAACACCGGGGAGCTGTTTTTT.

This clone was seen just once. This rearrangement joins TRBV7-2 to TRBJ2-1; TRBD2 agrees at 8 bases. The CDR3 contains 15 residues. Trimming took 2 bases from V and 7 from J; bases not matched to a gene: 7. The germline CDR1 and CDR2 sequences are SGHTA and FQGNSA. DNA for the CDR3: TGTGCCAGCAGCTTAAATCTCGGGAGGGAGAATGAGCAGTTCTTC. This sequence encodes CASSLNLGRENEQFF.

This clone was seen more than once but under ten times. The chain employs TRBV7-9 and TRBJ1-1; D might be TRBD1 (5 bases). Germline CDR1 reads SEHNR; CDR2 reads FQNEAQ (reference sequence). The CDR3 consists of 13 residues. Between the trimmed V and J ends, which lost 4 bases and 1 base, there was a span of 7 bases. The CDR3 protein is CASSSGQNTEAFF. The CDR3 DNA reads as TGTGCCAGCAGCTCCGGACAGAACACTGAAGCTTTCTTT.

This clone has more than one count but fewer than ten. This rearrangement joins TRBV15 to TRBJ2-5; weak D call: TRBD1 (5 bases). Germline CDR1 reads LNHNV; CDR2 reads YYDKDF (reference sequence). The CDR3 contains 13 residues. V gave up 0 bases and J gave up 5 bases, with 7 bases separating them. CDR3 region: CATSRDSGETQYF. DNA for the CDR3: TGTGCCACCAGCAGAGATTCAGGGGAGACCCAGTACTTC.

The rearrangement links TRBV4-1 to TRBJ1-1; D not certain. Germline lookup yields CDR1 MGHRA and CDR2 YSYEKL. Trimming removed 0 bases at V and 7 bases at J, with 9 bases between. This CDR3 region has 13 residues. The CDR3 region has the DNA TGCGCCAGCAGCCAAGAAAGAAGGGATGAAGCTTTCTTT. It codes for CASSQERRDEAFF.

Written as DNA, the CDR3 is TGTGCCAGCAGCGTAGATGGCGGGGGGAGCACAGATACGCAGTATTTT. Protein product: CASSVDGGGSTDTQYF. This chain joins TRBV9 and TRBJ2-3; 8 positions agree with TRBD2. V shed 0 bases and J 0 bases; nucleotides not matched to a gene: 3. The CDR3 totals 16 residues. The V gene's germline CDR1 is SGDLS and CDR2 YYNGEE.

The J gene is TRBJ2-3, the V gene TRBV5-6; unclear D gene. Trimming removed 0 bases from V and 0 bases from J, with 5 bases in between. The V gene's germline CDR1 is SGHDT and CDR2 YYEEEE. CDR3 length: 14 residues. CDR3 nucleotides: TGTGCCAGCAGCTTGGCTACTAGCACAGATACGCAGTATTTT. Protein: CASSLATSTDTQYF. Combining the CDR3 with reference TRBV5-6 and TRBJ2-3 gives the whole variable domain DAGVTQSPTHLIKTRGQQVTLRCSPKSGHDTVSWYQQALGQGPQFIFQYYEEEERQRGNFPDRFSGHQFPNYSSELNVNALLLGDSALYLCASSLATSTDTQYFGPGTRLTVL.

The chain recombines TRBV5-4 with TRBJ2-5, with TRBD2 identical over 10 bases. In germline, CDR1 is SGHNT, CDR2 YYREEE (reference sequence). Trimming took 0 bases from V and 4 from J; bases not matched to a gene: 12. This CDR3 is 18 amino acids long. The CDR3 DNA is TGTGCCAGCAGCTTGGGGATTAGCGGGGGGTCGGCGGGAGAGACCCAGTACTTC. Amino acids: CASSLGISGGSAGETQYF.

The CDR3 DNA follows: TGCGCCAGCAGCCAAGACGTCGGGGGCCTGGCGAACACTGAAGCTTTCTTT. Translating gives CASSQDVGGLANTEAFF. V gene TRBV4-3 combines with J gene TRBJ1-1; D is possibly TRBD1 (6 bases). V shed 0 bases and J shed 1 base, with 15 bases lying between them. This CDR3 is built from 17 residues. Germline V gene sequence: CDR1 LGHNA, CDR2 YSLEER.

A single count supports this clone. This chain uses TRBV28 with TRBJ1-1; 9 nucleotides match TRBD1. Trimming removed 7 bases from V and 10 bases from J; junction bases left unmatched: 22. The germline CDR1 and CDR2 sequences are MDHEN and SYDVKM. This CDR3 has 17 amino acids. The CDR3, as DNA: TGTGCCAGCACTTCATACACAACAGGGGGCCAGCGGTCGGGAGCTTTCTTT. Protein sequence: CASTSYTTGGQRSGAFF.

The rearrangement links TRBV15 to TRBJ1-1, with D unclear. V dropped 0 bases and J dropped 1 base, with 12 bases sitting between them. This CDR3 is built from 16 residues. Germline V gene data show CDR1 as LNHNV and CDR2 as YYDKDF (reference sequence). CDR3 sequence reads: CATSRDPQRPNTEAFF. The CDR3 bases are TGTGCCACCAGCAGAGATCCCCAAAGGCCGAACACTGAAGCTTTCTTT.